This T cell receptor beta chain was sequenced for a study of blood T cell repertoires in COVID-19. Study-wide background: Acute-phase and convalescent COVID-19 samples originated in the United States, Italy and Spain. From T cells, B-cell-depleted T cells, or PBMCs came the material, which was cDNA or gDNA.

CDR3 length: 15 amino acids. Germline CDR1 and CDR2: MNHNY and SVGAGI (reference sequence). Trimming removed 5 bases from V and 4 bases from J; junction bases left unmatched: 6. Original analysis: Amplification from reference gene primers served as the basis for estimated nucleated cell counts. Repertoires were generated with immunoSEQ multiplex PCR, while TCRdb's copy carries only in-frame clones and drops some. D and trimming were read from the DNA, whereas the V and J calls and clone size are those reported in that table. The data show hundreds of thousands of clones, around 82% seen once. Sequenced input: peripheral blood. The chain recombines TRBV6-6 with TRBJ2-1; 9 bases agree with TRBD1. This sequence was found in a woman older than 75 with acute or convalescent COVID-19. Here the CDR3 reads CASSPAGQGYNEQFF. The CDR3 DNA reads TGTGCCAGCAGTCCCGCGGGACAGGGATACAATGAGCAGTTCTTC.